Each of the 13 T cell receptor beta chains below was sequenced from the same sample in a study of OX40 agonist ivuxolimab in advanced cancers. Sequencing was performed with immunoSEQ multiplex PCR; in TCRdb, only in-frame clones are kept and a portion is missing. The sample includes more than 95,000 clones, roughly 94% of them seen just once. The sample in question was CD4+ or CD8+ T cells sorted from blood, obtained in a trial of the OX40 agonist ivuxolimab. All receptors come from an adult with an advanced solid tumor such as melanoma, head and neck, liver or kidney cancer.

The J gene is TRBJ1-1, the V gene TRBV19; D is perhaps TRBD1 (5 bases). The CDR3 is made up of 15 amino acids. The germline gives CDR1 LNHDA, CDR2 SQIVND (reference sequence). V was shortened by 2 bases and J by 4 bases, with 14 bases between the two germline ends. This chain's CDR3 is CASSISGRGGTEAFF. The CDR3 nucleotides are TGTGCCAGTAGTATATCGGGGAGGGGAGGCACTGAAGCTTTCTTT.

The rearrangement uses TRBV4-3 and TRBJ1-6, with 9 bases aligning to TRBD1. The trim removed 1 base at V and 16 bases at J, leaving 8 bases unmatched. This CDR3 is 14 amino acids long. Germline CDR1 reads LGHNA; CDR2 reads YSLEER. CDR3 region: CASSQGPGTGRLHF. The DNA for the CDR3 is TGCGCCAGCAGCCAAGGGCCCGGGACAGGGCGACTCCACTTT.

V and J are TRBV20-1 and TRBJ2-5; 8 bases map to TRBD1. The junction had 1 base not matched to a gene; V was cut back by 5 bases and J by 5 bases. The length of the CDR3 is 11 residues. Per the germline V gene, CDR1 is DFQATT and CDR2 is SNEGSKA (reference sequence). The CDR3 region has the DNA TGCAGTGCTCACAGGGGGGAGACCCAGTACTTC. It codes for CSAHRGETQYF.

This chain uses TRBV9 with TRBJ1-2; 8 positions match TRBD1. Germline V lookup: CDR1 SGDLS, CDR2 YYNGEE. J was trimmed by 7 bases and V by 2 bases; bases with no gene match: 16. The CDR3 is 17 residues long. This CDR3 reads CASSVRGQAPSQGGYTF. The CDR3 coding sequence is TGTGCCAGCAGCGTTAGGGGACAGGCTCCCTCTCAGGGTGGCTACACCTTC.

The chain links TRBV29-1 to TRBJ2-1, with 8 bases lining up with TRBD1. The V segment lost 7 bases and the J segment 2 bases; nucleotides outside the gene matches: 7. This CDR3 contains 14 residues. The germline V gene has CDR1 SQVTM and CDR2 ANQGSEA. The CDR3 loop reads CSGRTGPAYNEQFF. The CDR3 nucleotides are TGCAGCGGTAGGACAGGGCCGGCCTACAATGAGCAGTTCTTC.

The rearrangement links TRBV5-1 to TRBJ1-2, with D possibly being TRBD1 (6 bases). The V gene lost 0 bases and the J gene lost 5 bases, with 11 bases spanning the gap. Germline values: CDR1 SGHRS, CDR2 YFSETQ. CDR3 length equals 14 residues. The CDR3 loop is CASSLGVQGYGYTF. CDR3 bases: TGCGCCAGCAGCTTGGGTGTGCAGGGGTATGGCTACACCTTC.

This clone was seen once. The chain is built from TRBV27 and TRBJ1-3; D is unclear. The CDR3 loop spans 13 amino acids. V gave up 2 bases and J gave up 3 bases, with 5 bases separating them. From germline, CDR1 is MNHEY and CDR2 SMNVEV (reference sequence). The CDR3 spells CASSLSYGNTIYF. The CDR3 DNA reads TGTGCCAGCAGTTTAAGCTATGGAAACACCATATATTTT.

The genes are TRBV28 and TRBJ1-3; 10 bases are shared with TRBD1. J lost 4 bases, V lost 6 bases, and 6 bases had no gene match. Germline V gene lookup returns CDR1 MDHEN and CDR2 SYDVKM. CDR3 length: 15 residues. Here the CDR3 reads CASSPDRGQGNTIYF. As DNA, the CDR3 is TGTGCCAGCAGCCCTGACAGGGGGCAAGGAAACACCATATATTTT.

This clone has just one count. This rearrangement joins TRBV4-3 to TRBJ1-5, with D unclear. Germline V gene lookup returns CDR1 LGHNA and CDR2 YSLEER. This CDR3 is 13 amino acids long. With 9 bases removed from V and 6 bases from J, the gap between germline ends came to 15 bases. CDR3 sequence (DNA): TGCGCCAGGGAGTGGCGAGTTAGTCAGCCCCAGCATTTT. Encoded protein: CAREWRVSQPQHF.

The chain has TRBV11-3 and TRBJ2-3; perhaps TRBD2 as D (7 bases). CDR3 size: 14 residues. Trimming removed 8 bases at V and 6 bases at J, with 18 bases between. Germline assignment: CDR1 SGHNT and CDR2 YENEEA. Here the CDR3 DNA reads TGTGCCAGCCGCCGAGGGGGGGCGGAGGATACGCAGTATTTT. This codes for CASRRGGAEDTQYF.

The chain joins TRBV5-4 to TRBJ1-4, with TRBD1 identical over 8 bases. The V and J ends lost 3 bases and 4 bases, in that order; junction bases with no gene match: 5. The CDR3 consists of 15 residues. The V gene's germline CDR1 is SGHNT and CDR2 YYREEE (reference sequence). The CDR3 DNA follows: TGTGCCAGCAGCTCAGGGGGCCGAGGTAATGAAAAACTGTTTTTT. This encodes CASSSGGRGNEKLFF.

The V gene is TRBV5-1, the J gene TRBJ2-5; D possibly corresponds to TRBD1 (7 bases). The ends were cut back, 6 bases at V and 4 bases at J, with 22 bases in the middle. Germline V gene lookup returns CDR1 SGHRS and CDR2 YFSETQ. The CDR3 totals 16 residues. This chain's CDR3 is CASTFGGGGPAETQYF. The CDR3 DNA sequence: TGCGCCAGCACCTTCGGCGGAGGGGGCCCTGCAGAGACCCAGTACTTC.

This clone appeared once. Written as DNA, the CDR3 is TGTGCCAGCAGCCCCCAGACAGGGGCCTACGAGCAGTACTTC. Translation: CASSPQTGAYEQYF. The chain employs TRBV6-6 and TRBJ2-7; 8 nucleotides line up with TRBD1. The CDR3 runs to 14 residues. The V gene's germline CDR1 is MNHNY and CDR2 SVGAGI (reference sequence). Losses at the gene ends were 6 bases for V and 2 bases for J; bases not matched to a gene: 6.